The entry that follows covers one TCR beta chain sequence. Its specificity is unknown. Per germline, CDR1 SGHRS and CDR2 YFSETQ. V lost 5 bases, J lost 6 bases, and 15 bases lay in between. This CDR3 comprises 14 residues. Sampling consisted of one heparinised blood draw per donor, averaging roughly 110 mL. The study reverse transcribed the entire isolated RNA, so it sequenced expressed TCRB transcripts. Assay used: immunoSEQ multiplex PCR; TCRdb lists only in-frame clones, some missing. The sample has 150,000 to 180,000 clones, 10% seen once. This entry is derived from a study of beta chain features in type 1 diabetes. Study results and caveats: For Type 1 diabetes patients, all four CD4+ subsets carried TCRB CDR3s that were moderately but significantly shorter.

Input material: central memory CD4+ T cells from blood. The chain couples TRBV5-1 to TRBJ2-1; perhaps TRBD1 as D (6 bases). The clonotype originates from a young man with type 1 diabetes. DNA of the CDR3: TGCGCCAGCAGTTCTCGGGACACCGCCAATGAGCAGTTCTTC. It translates to CASSSRDTANEQFF.